The clone carrying this T cell receptor (beta chain) was found a few times. What it recognizes is unknown. This entry is derived from a study of T cells in Graves' hyperthyroidism and ophthalmopathy. Study findings and constraints: Blood samples included most of the expanded thyroid clonotypes exceeding 0.001.

If no ophthalmopathy progression occurred within 18 months, Graves' hyperthyroidism was stable. Thyroid ultrasound, orbital computed tomography, clinical symptoms, and serum thyroxine and TRAb underpinned diagnoses. Amplification of TCR beta CDR3 regions was performed using RNA transcripts as template. The TCR CDR3 was amplified in a first-round RT-PCR using the HTBI primer set. TCRdb re-called the multiplex PCR reads through MiXCR, storing one row per CDR3 protein. The sample records approximately 560,000 distinct CDR3 sequences, 46% being singletons. The length of the CDR3 is 16 residues. Trimming removed 5 bases from V and 0 bases from J, with 16 bases in between. In germline, CDR1 is SEHNR, CDR2 FQNEAQ (reference sequence).

V usage is TRBV7-9 and J usage is TRBJ1-1; D is ambiguous. The receptor's source is a woman aged 18 to 35 with Graves' hyperthyroidism. Sequencing was carried out using peripheral blood or thyroid tissue (not recorded which). The CDR3 loop is CASSPRKATLNTEAFF. The CDR3 DNA sequence: TGTGCCAGCAGCCCTAGAAAGGCGACACTGAACACTGAAGCTTTCTTT. The full variable domain, completed using reference TRBV7-9 and TRBJ1-1, is DTGVSQNPRHKITKRGQNVTFRCDPISEHNRLYWYRQTLGQGPEFLTYFQNEAQLEKSRLLSDRFSAERPKGSFSTLEIQRTEQGDSAMYLCASSPRKATLNTEAFFGQGTRLTVV.